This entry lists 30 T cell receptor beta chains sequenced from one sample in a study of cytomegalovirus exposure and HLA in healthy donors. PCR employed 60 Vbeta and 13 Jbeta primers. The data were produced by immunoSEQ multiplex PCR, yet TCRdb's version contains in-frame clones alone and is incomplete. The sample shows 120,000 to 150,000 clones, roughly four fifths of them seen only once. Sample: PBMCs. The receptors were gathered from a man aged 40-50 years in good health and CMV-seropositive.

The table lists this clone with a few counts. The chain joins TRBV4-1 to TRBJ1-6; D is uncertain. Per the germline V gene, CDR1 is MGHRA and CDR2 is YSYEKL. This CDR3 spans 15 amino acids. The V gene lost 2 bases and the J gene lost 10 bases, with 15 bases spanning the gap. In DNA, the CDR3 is TGCGCCAGCAGCCAATCCCTGTTGGGCGAATCACCCCTCCACTTT. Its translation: CASSQSLLGESPLHF.

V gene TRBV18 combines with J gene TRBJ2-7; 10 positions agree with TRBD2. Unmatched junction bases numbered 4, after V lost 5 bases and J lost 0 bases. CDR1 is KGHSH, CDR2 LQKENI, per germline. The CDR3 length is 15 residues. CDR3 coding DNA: TGTGCCAGCTCAGGGACTAGCGCCTCCTCCTACGAGCAGTACTTC. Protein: CASSGTSASSYEQYF.

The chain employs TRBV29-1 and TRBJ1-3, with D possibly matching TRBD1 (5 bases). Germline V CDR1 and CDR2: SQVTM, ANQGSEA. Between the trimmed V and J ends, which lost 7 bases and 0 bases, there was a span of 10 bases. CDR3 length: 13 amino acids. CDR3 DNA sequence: TGCAGCGGGATGACAGACTCTGGAAACACCATATATTTT. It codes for CSGMTDSGNTIYF.

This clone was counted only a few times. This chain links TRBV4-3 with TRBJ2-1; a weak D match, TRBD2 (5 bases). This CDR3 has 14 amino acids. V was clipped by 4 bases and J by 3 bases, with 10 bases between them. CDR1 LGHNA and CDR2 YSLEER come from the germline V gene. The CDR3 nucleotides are TGCGCCAGCAGCCCGGACTCTTACTACAATGAGCAGTTCTTC. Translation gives CASSPDSYYNEQFF.

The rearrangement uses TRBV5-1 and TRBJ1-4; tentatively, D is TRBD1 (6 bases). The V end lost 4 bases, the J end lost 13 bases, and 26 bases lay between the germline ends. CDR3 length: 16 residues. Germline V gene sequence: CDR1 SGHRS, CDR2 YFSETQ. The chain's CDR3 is CASSLDGTNLIGGLFF. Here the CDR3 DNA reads TGCGCCAGCAGCCTGGACGGGACAAACCTCATTGGGGGACTGTTTTTT.

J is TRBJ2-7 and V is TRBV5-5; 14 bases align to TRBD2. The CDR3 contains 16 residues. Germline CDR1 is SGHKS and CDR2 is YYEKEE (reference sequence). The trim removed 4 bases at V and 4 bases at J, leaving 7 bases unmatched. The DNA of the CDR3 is TGTGCCAGCAGCCCGGGACTAGCGGGAGAATTTTACGAGCAGTACTTC. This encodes CASSPGLAGEFYEQYF.

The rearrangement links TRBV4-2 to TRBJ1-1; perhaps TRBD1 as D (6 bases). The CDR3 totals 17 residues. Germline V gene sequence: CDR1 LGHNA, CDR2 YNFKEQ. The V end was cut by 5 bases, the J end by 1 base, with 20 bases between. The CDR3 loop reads CASSSQGRGSENTEAFF. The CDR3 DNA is TGTGCCAGCAGCTCACAGGGAAGGGGGAGCGAGAACACTGAAGCTTTCTTT.

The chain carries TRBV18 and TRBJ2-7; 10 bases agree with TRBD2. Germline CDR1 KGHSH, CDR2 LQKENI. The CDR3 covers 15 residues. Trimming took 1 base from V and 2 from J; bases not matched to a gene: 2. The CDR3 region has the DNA TGTGCCAGCTCACCACTGAGCGGGAGGGCCTACGAGCAGTACTTC. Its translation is CASSPLSGRAYEQYF.

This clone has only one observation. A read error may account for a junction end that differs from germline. The DNA for the CDR3 is TGTGCCACCAGTACAGGGGGCTATGGCTACACCTTC. Protein sequence: CATSTGGYGYTF. The rearrangement joins TRBV10-3 to TRBJ1-2; TRBD1 aligns across 8 bases. Germline assignment: CDR1 ENHRY and CDR2 SYGVKD. The CDR3 length is 12 residues.

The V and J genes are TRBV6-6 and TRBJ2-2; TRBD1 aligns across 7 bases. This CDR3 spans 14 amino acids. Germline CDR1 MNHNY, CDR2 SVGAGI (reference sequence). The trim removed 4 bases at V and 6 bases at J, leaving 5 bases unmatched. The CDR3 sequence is CASSSDRVPGELFF. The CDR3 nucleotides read TGTGCCAGCAGTTCCGACAGGGTTCCCGGGGAGCTGTTTTTT.

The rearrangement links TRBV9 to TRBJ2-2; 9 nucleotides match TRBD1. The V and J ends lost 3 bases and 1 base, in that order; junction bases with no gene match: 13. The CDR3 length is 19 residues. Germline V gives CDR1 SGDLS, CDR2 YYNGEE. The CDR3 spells CASSAIQGARRLNTGELFF. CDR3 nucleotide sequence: TGTGCCAGCAGCGCGATACAGGGGGCCCGAAGATTGAACACCGGGGAGCTGTTTTTT.

The CDR3 nucleotides read TGCAGCGGTCGCACACAGGGAGAAAGATATGGCTACACCTTC. It encodes CSGRTQGERYGYTF. The V gene is TRBV29-1, the J gene TRBJ1-2; a possible D gene is TRBD1 (6 bases). V was pared by 7 bases and J by 5 bases, with 20 bases between. CDR1 is SQVTM and CDR2 is ANQGSEA in the germline V gene. CDR3 length equals 14 residues. Full variable domain (remainder filled in from reference TRBV29-1 and TRBJ1-2): SAVISQKPSRDICQRGTSLTIQCQVDSQVTMMFWYRQQPGQSLTLIATANQGSEATYESGFVIDKFPISRPNLTFSTLTVSNMSPEDSSIYLCSGRTQGERYGYTFGSGTRLTVV.

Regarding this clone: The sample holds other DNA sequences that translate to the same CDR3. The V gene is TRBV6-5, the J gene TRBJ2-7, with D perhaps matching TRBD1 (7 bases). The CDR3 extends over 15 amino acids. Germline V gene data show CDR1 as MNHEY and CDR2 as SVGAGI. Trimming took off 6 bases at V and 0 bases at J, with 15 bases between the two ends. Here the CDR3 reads CASSYSGGSSYEQYF. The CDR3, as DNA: TGTGCCAGCAGCTATTCAGGGGGGTCCTCCTACGAGCAGTACTTC.

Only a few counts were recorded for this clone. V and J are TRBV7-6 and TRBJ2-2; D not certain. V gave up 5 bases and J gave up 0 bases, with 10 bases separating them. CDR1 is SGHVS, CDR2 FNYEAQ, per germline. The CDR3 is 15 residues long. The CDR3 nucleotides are TGTGCCAGCAGCAACACCCCCGCGAACACCGGGGAGCTGTTTTTT. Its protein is CASSNTPANTGELFF.

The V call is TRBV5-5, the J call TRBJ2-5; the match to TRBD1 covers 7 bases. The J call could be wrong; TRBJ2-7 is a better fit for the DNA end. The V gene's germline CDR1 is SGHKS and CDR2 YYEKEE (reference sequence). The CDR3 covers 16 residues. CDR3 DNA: TGTGCCAGCAGCTTGGATGGGTGGGACAGCTCCTACGAGCAGTACTTC. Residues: CASSLDGWDSSYEQYF.

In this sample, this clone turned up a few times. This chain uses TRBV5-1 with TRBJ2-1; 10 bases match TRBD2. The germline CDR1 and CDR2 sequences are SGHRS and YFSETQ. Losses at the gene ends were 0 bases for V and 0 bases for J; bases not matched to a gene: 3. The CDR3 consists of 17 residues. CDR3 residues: CASSLGLAGLSYNEQFF. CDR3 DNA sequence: TGCGCCAGCAGCTTGGGACTAGCGGGCCTCTCCTACAATGAGCAGTTCTTC. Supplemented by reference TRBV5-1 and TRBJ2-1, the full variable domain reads KAGVTQTPRYLIKTRGQQVTLSCSPISGHRSVSWYQQTPGQGLQFLFEYFSETQRNKGNFPGRFSGRQFSNSRSEMNVSTLELGDSALYLCASSLGLAGLSYNEQFFGPGTRLTVL.

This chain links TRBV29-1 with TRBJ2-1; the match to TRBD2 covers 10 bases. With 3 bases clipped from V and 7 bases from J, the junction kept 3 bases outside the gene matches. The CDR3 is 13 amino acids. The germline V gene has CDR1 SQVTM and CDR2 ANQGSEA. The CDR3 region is CSVDLTSGNEQFF. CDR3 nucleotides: TGCAGCGTTGACCTGACTAGCGGGAATGAGCAGTTCTTC.

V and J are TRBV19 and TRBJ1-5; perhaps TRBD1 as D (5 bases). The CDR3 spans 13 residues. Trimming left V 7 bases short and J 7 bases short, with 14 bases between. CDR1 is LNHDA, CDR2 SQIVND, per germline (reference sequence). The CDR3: CASNALGGQPQHF. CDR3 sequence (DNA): TGTGCCAGTAACGCCCTGGGGGGGCAGCCCCAGCATTTT.

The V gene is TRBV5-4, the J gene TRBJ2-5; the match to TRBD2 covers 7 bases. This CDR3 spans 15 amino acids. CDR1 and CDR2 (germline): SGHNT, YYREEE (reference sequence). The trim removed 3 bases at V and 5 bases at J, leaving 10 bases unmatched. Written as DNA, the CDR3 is TGTGCCAGCAGCTCACCGGGACTAAAGGGGGAGACCCAGTACTTC. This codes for CASSSPGLKGETQYF. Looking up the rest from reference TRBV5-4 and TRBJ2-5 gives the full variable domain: ETGVTQSPTHLIKTRGQQVTLRCSSQSGHNTVSWYQQALGQGPQFIFQYYREEENGRGNFPPRFSGLQFPNYSSELNVNALELDDSALYLCASSSPGLKGETQYFGPGTRLLVL.

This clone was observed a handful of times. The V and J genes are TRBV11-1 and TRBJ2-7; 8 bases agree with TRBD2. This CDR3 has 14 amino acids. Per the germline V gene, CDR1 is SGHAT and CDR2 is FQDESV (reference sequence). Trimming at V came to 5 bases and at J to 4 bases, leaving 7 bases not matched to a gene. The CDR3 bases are TGTGCCAGCAGCCTCCGGTCGGGGGGGTACGAGCAGTACTTC. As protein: CASSLRSGGYEQYF. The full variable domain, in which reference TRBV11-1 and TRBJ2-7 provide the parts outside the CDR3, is EAEVAQSPRYKITEKSQAVAFWCDPISGHATLYWYRQILGQGPELLVQFQDESVVDDSQLPKDRFSAERLKGVDSTLKIQPAELGDSAMYLCASSLRSGGYEQYFGPGTRLTVT.

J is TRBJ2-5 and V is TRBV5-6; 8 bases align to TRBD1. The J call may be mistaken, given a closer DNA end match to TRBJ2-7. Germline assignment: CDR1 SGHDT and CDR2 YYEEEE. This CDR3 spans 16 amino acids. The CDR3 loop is CASSLTPGTGGYEQYF. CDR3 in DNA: TGTGCCAGCAGCTTGACGCCGGGGACAGGTGGCTACGAGCAGTACTTC.

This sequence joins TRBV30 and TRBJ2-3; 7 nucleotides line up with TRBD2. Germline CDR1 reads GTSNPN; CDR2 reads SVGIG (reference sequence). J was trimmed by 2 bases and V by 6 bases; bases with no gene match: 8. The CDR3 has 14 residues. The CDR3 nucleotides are TGTGCCTGCCGTAGAAGCGGGAACACAGATACGCAGTATTTT. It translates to CACRRSGNTDTQYF. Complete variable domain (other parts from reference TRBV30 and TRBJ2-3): SQTIHQWPATLVQPVGSPLSLECTVEGTSNPNLYWYRQAAGRGLQLLFYSVGIGQISSEVPQNLSASRPQDRQFILSSKKLLLSDSGFYLCACRRSGNTDTQYFGPGTRLTVL.

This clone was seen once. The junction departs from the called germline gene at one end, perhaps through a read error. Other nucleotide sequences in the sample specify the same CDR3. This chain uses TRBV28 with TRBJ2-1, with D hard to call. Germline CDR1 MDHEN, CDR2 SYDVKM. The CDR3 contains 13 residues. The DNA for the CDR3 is TGCGCCAGCAGCCTACCCGCTAGGAGTGAGCAGTTCTTC. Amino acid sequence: CASSLPARSEQFF.

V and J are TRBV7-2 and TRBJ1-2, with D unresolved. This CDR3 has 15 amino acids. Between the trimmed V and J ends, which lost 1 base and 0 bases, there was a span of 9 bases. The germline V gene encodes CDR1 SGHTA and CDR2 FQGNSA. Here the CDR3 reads CASSLESTSNYGYTF. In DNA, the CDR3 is TGTGCCAGCAGCTTAGAATCTACCTCTAACTATGGCTACACCTTC. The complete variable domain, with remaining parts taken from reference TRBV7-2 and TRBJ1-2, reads GAGVSQSPSNKVTEKGKDVELRCDPISGHTALYWYRQSLGQGLEFLIYFQGNSAPDKSGLPSDRFSAERTGGSVSTLTIQRTQQEDSAVYLCASSLESTSNYGYTFGSGTRLTVV.

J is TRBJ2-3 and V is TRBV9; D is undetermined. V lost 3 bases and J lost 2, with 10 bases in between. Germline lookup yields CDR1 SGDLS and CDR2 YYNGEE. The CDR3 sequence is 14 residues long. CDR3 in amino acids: CASSGLTYTDTQYF. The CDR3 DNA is TGTGCCAGCAGCGGACTTACTTACACAGATACGCAGTATTTT.

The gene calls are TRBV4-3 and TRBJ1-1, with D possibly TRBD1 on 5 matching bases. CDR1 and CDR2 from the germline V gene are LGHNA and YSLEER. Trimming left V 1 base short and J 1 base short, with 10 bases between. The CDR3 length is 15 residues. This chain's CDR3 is CASSQGPTENTEAFF. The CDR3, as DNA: TGCGCCAGCAGCCAAGGACCGACAGAGAACACTGAAGCTTTCTTT.

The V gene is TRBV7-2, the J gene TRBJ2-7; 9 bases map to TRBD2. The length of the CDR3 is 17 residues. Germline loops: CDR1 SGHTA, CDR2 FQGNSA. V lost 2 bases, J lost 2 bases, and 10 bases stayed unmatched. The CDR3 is CASSLYWREGRPYEQYF. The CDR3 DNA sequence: TGTGCCAGCAGCTTATATTGGCGGGAGGGCAGGCCCTACGAGCAGTACTTC.

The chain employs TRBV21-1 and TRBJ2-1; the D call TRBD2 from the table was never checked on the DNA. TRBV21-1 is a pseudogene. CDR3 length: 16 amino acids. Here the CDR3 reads CASSKAGGPGGNEQFF. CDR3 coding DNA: TGTGCCAGCAGCAAAGCTGGCGGGCCGGGTGGAAATGAGCAGTTCTTC.

The CDR3 DNA reads TGTGCCAGCAGTTCCGGACAATCTGGGGCCAACGTCCTGACTTTC. Translation gives CASSSGQSGANVLTF. This chain uses TRBV28 with TRBJ2-6; the D gene is possibly TRBD1 (5 bases). V was cut by 4 bases and J by 1 base, with 8 bases left in between. The CDR3 loop spans 15 amino acids. Germline CDR1 MDHEN, CDR2 SYDVKM.

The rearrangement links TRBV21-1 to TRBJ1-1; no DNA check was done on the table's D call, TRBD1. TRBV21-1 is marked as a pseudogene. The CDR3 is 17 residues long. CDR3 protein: CASRGSRTVLMNTEAFF. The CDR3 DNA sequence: TGTGCCAGCAGGGGAAGCCGGACAGTCCTCATGAACACTGAAGCTTTCTTT.